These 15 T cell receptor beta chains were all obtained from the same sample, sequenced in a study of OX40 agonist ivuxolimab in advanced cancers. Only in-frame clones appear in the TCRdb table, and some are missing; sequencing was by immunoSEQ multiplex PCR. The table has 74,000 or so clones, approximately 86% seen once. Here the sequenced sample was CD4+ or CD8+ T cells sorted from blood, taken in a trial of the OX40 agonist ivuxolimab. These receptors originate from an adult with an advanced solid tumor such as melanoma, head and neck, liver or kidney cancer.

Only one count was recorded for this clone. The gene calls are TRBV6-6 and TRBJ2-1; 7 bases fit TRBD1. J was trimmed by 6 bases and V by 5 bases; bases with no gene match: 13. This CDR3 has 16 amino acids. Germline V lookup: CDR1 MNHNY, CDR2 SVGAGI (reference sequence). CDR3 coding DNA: TGTGCCAGCAGTCCGTTGTCTAGTGGACAGGTCAATGAGCAGTTCTTC. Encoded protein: CASSPLSSGQVNEQFF.

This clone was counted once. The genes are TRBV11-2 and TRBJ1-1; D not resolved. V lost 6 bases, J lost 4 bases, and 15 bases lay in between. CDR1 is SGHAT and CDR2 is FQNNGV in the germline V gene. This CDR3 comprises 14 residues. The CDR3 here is CASSPGPASTEAFF. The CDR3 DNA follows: TGTGCCAGCAGTCCGGGTCCGGCGAGCACTGAAGCTTTCTTT.

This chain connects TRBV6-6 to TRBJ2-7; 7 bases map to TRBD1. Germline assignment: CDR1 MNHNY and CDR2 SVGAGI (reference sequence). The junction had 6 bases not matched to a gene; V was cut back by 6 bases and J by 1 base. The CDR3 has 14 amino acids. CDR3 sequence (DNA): TGTGCCAGCAGAAACGACAGGGTTTCCTACGAGCAGTACTTC. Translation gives CASRNDRVSYEQYF.

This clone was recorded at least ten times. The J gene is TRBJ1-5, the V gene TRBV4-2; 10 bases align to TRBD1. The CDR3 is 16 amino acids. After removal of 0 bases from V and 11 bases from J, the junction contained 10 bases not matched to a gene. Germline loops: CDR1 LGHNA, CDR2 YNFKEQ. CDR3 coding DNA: TGTGCCAGCAGCCAAGAGGTGGGGACAGGGGAAAAGGCCCAGCATTTT. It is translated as CASSQEVGTGEKAQHF.

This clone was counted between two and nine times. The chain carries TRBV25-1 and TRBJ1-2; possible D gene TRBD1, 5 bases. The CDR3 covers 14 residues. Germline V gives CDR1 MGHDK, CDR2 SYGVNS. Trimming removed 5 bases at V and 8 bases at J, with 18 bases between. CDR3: CASSPGLPWVGYTF. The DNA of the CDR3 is TGTGCCAGCAGTCCGGGACTCCCATGGGTAGGCTACACCTTC.

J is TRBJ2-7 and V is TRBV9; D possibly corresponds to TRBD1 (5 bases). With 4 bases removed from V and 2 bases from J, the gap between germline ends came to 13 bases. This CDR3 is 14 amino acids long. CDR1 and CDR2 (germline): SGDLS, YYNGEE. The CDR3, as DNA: TGTGCCAGCAGCCCTAGGGGTTCGCCCTACGAGCAGTACTTC. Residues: CASSPRGSPYEQYF.

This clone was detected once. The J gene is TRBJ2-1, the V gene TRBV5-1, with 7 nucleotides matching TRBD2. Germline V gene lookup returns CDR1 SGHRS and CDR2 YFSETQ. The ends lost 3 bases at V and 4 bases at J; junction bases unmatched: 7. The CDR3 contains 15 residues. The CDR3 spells CASSSPAGEYNEQFF. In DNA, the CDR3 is TGCGCCAGCAGCTCCCCGGCGGGGGAGTACAATGAGCAGTTCTTC.

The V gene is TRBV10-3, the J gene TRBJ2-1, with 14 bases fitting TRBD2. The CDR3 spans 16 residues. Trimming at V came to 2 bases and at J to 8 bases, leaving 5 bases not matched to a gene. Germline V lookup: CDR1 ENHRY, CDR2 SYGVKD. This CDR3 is CAISERLAGGPDEQFF. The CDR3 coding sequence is TGTGCCATCAGTGAGCGACTAGCGGGGGGGCCGGATGAGCAGTTCTTC.

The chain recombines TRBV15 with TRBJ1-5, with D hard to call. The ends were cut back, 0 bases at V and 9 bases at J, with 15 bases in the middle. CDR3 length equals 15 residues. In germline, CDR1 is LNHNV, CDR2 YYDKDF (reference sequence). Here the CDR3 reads CATSRELSGLRPQHF. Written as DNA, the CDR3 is TGTGCCACCAGCAGAGAACTCTCCGGGCTTCGGCCCCAGCATTTT.

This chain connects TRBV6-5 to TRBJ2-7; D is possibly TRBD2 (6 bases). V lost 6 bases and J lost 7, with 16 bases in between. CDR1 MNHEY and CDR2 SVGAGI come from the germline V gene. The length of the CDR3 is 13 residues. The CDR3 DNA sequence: TGTGCCAGCAGACAGACTAGTTTGGGTGAGCAGTACTTC. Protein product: CASRQTSLGEQYF.

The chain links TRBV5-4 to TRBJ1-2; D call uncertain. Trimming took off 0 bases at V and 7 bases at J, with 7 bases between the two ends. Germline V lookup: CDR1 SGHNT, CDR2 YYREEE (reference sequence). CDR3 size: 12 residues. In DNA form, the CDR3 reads TGTGCCAGCAGCTTGGGGGGAAGTGGCTACACCTTC. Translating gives CASSLGGSGYTF.

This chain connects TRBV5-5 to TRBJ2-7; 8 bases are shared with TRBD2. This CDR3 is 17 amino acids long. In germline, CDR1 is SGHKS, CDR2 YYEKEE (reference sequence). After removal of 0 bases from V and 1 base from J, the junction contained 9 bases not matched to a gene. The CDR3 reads CASSLVSGTPKSYEQYF. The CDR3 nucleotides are TGTGCCAGCAGCTTGGTTAGCGGGACCCCTAAGTCCTACGAGCAGTACTTC.

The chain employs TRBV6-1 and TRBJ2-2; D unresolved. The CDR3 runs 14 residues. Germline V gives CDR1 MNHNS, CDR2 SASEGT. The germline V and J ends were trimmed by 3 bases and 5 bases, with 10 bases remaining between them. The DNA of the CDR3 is TGTGCCAGCAGTGACGTAGTTTTTACCGGGGAGCTGTTTTTT. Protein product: CASSDVVFTGELFF.

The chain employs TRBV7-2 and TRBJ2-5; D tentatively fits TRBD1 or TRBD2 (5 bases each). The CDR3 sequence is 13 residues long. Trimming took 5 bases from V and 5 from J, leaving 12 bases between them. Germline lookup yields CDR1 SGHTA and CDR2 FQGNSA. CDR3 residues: CASSPGARETQYF. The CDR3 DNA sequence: TGTGCCAGCAGCCCCGGGGCGCGTGAGACCCAGTACTTC.

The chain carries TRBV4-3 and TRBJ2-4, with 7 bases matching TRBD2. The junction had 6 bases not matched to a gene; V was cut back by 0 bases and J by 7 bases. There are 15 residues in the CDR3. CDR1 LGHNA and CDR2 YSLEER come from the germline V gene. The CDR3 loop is CASSQDQGGSNIQYF. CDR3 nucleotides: TGCGCCAGCAGCCAAGATCAGGGAGGGAGTAACATTCAGTACTTC.